This T cell receptor (beta chain) was observed in a study of control samples from healthy donors and cancer patients (dated by TCRdb to 2020 to 2022). Comment on this clone: The antigen it recognizes is unknown. Base qualities are not at hand, and no much larger clone is one base apart.

Libraries were prepared through the immunoSEQ multiplex PCR assay. The source is immuneACCESS, and TCRdb retained only in-frame sequences with V and J called. Part of the clones is not carried over; for the studies checked, unresolved V genes explain less than half of this, and the remainder is unexplained. Within this sample are approximately 94,000 clones, with about nine tenths of them counted one time only. The ten largest clones represent over 0.75% of the sample. The sample was blood. The TCR sequence derives from a woman in her thirties in good health.

The nucleotide sequence is given as TGCAGCGTTGAAGACAACTACAATGAGCAGTTCTTC. Its protein product is CSVEDNYNEQFF. The chain joins TRBV29-1 to TRBJ2-1; the D gene assignment is ambiguous. V and J are truncated by 0 bases and 3 bases respectively, leaving an intervening sequence of 3 bases. Sequences SQVTM (CDR1) and ANQGSEA (CDR2) are obtained from the germline V gene. The CDR3, from cysteine to phenylalanine, totals 12 residues. Of the read, only the CDR3 DNA is kept; its 36 bases are in frame from base 1.